Described below is a single TCR beta chain sequence and its context. Its antigen is unknown. TCRdb fed the 5' RACE reads into MiXCR, producing one record per CDR3 protein. This sample has about 43,000 distinct CDR3 sequences, with over 25% found just once. V was cut by 3 bases and J by 2 bases, with 13 bases left in between. This CDR3 has 15 residues. CDR1 and CDR2 from the germline V gene are KGHDR and SFDVKD. General study results and limits: Greatest tumor Treg TCR overlap was with tumor naive CD4+ cells.

The chain joins TRBV24-1 to TRBJ2-7, with TRBD1 as a possible D gene (6 bases). Source material: memory CD4+ T cells sorted from a lymph node. Subset described: memory CD4+ T cells, CD4+CD45RO+CD25-. The TCR comes from a female donor with breast cancer. In DNA, the CDR3 is TGTGCCACCAGTGATCCGGTGAGGGGGACCTACGAGCAGTACTTC. Translated: CATSDPVRGTYEQYF.